These 30 T cell receptor beta chains were sequenced from one sample in a study of cytomegalovirus exposure and HLA in healthy donors. The PCR was carried out with 60 Vbeta primers and 13 Jbeta primers. TCRdb's copy holds only in-frame clones and misses some; the assay was immunoSEQ multiplex PCR. The data contain fewer than 200,000 clones, roughly 70% of them seen just once; the ten biggest clones take up 1.5%. Sequencing used PBMCs. These receptors were taken from a girl between 5 and 17 years old in good health and CMV-seronegative.

The chain carries TRBV4-1 and TRBJ2-7; 7 positions match TRBD1. With V trimmed by 1 base and J by 1 base, 4 bases remained unmatched. This CDR3 is 15 amino acids long. The germline CDR1 and CDR2 sequences are MGHRA and YSYEKL. The CDR3 is CASSQGQGSSYEQYF. CDR3 DNA sequence: TGCGCCAGCAGCCAAGGACAGGGAAGTTCCTACGAGCAGTACTTC.

This clone has a single count. The chain has TRBV7-8 and TRBJ2-3; a weak D match, TRBD2 (7 bases). The V end lost 1 base, the J end lost 10 bases, and 9 bases lay between the germline ends. The CDR3 runs 12 residues. Germline CDR1 SGHVS, CDR2 FQNEAQ. CDR3 DNA sequence: TGTGCCAGCAGCTTAGAGGGGGGGGCGCAGTATTTT. It codes for CASSLEGGAQYF.

The V and J genes are TRBV6-6 and TRBJ1-1; 8 positions agree with TRBD1. Trimming cost V 2 bases and J 4 bases; bases outside gene matches: 6. CDR1 is MNHNY, CDR2 SVGAGI, per germline (reference sequence). This CDR3 contains 15 residues. The DNA for the CDR3 is TGTGCCAGCAGTTACGCGGACAGGGAGGTCACTGAAGCTTTCTTT. It encodes CASSYADREVTEAFF.

This chain uses TRBV14 with TRBJ2-1; 8 positions match TRBD1. Germline CDR1 reads SGHDN; CDR2 reads FVKESK. This CDR3 is 16 amino acids long. Trimming took 6 bases from V and 0 from J; bases not matched to a gene: 7. This chain's CDR3 is CASSKRTGSSYNEQFF. The CDR3 region has the DNA TGTGCCAGCAGTAAGAGGACAGGGAGCTCCTACAATGAGCAGTTCTTC.

The chain is built from TRBV7-9 and TRBJ2-1; no clear D. Trimming removed 1 base at V and 7 bases at J, with 11 bases between. Germline values: CDR1 SEHNR, CDR2 FQNEAQ (reference sequence). The CDR3 has 14 residues. CDR3 in amino acids: CASSLEWSPNEQFF. CDR3 DNA sequence: TGTGCCAGCAGCTTAGAGTGGAGCCCGAATGAGCAGTTCTTC.

This chain joins TRBV5-1 and TRBJ1-5; D uncertain. The ends were cut back, 4 bases at V and 0 bases at J, with 5 bases in the middle. CDR3 length equals 13 residues. CDR1 and CDR2 from the germline V gene are SGHRS and YFSETQ. This CDR3 reads CASSRYSNQPQHF. Here the CDR3 DNA reads TGCGCCAGCAGCCGTTATAGCAATCAGCCCCAGCATTTT.

This clone appeared a single time. This chain joins TRBV6-1 and TRBJ1-5; the D is unclear. V gave up 7 bases and J gave up 1 base, with 11 bases separating them. CDR3 length equals 14 residues. The V gene's germline CDR1 is MNHNS and CDR2 SASEGT. This CDR3 is CASMRSPSNQPQHF. The CDR3 DNA sequence: TGTGCCAGCATGAGGTCACCCAGCAATCAGCCCCAGCATTTT.

About this clone itself: This sequence may be a read error, since a much larger clone differs from it by one base. Other DNA sequences of this sample code for an identical CDR3. This sequence joins TRBV7-9 and TRBJ1-5; 8 bases map to TRBD1. This CDR3 contains 15 residues. Per germline, CDR1 SEHNR and CDR2 FQNEAQ (reference sequence). Trimming took 0 bases from V and 2 from J; bases not matched to a gene: 0. The CDR3 loop reads CASSLAGQGNQPQHF. CDR3 DNA sequence: TGTGCCAGCAGCTTAGCGGGACAGGGCAATCAGCCCCAGCATTTT.

A few counts support this clone. This chain connects TRBV30 to TRBJ1-1; D not resolved. The CDR3 is 13 residues long. Between the trimmed V and J ends, which lost 5 bases and 2 bases, there was a span of 12 bases. The germline V gene encodes CDR1 GTSNPN and CDR2 SVGIG (reference sequence). CDR3 sequence reads: CAWVRPANTEAFF. The CDR3 DNA reads TGTGCCTGGGTGAGGCCAGCTAACACTGAAGCTTTCTTT.

The count of this clone is one. The chain recombines TRBV29-1 with TRBJ2-1; 8 bases are a match to TRBD2. The germline CDR1 and CDR2 sequences are SQVTM and ANQGSEA. V dropped 1 base and J dropped 4; count of bases not matched to a gene: 6. This CDR3 contains 15 residues. This CDR3 reads CSVEVAGGGYNEQFF. In DNA form, the CDR3 reads TGCAGCGTTGAAGTTGCGGGGGGAGGATACAATGAGCAGTTCTTC.

With regard to this clone: One junction end does not reproduce the germline sequence, and a read error may be involved. V is TRBV30 and J is TRBJ1-1; tentatively, D is TRBD1 (6 bases). The germline gives CDR1 GTSNPN, CDR2 SVGIG (reference sequence). The CDR3 consists of 13 residues. CDR3 bases: TGTGCCTGTTGTCCCCGGGACAACACTGAAGCCTTCTTT. Amino acids: CACCPRDNTEAFF.

The V gene is TRBV4-1, the J gene TRBJ1-5; D is unresolved. In germline, CDR1 is MGHRA, CDR2 YSYEKL. The CDR3 sequence is 14 residues long. With 4 bases removed from V and 2 bases from J, the gap between germline ends came to 9 bases. This CDR3 is CASSPPTGNQPQHF. CDR3 DNA: TGCGCCAGCAGCCCCCCTACGGGCAATCAGCCCCAGCATTTT.

This clone was picked up a small number of times. The V and J genes are TRBV5-4 and TRBJ1-2, with 11 bases that match TRBD1. The CDR3 has 15 amino acids. CDR1 and CDR2 from the germline V gene are SGHNT and YYREEE (reference sequence). V trimming: 4 bases; J trimming: 6 bases; junction bases outside the gene matches: 8. The CDR3 DNA reads as TGTGCCAGCAGCGGTAGAGGACAGGGGGCGGATGGCTACACCTTC. Translated, it gives CASSGRGQGADGYTF.

The chain recombines TRBV2 with TRBJ1-1; D is unresolved. CDR1 SNHLY and CDR2 FYNNEI come from the germline V gene. Trimming took 6 bases from V and 3 from J, leaving 5 bases between them. This CDR3 contains 11 residues. CDR3 coding DNA: TGTGCCAGCAGACTTGACACTGAAGCTTTCTTT. Residues: CASRLDTEAFF.

This chain joins TRBV4-1 and TRBJ1-2, with D perhaps matching TRBD1 (6 bases). This CDR3 is 13 amino acids long. From germline, CDR1 is MGHRA and CDR2 YSYEKL. Trimming removed 0 bases from V and 9 bases from J, with 11 bases in between. The CDR3 DNA follows: TGCGCCAGCAGCCAAGAGGGCAGGGGACGCTACACCTTC. Translation gives CASSQEGRGRYTF.

V and J are TRBV4-2 and TRBJ1-6; a possible D gene is TRBD1 (6 bases). Trimming left V 0 bases short and J 10 bases short, with 16 bases between. The CDR3 runs 16 residues. Looked up from germline, CDR1 is LGHNA and CDR2 is YNFKEQ. The CDR3 nucleotides are TGTGCCAGCAGCCAAGAGGCAGGGGAGTCGGGCTCACCCCTCCACTTT. Protein sequence: CASSQEAGESGSPLHF.

The chain joins TRBV14 to TRBJ2-2, with D possibly matching TRBD2 (5 bases). V was clipped by 7 bases and J by 4 bases, with 13 bases between them. The length of the CDR3 is 14 residues. Per germline, CDR1 SGHDN and CDR2 FVKESK. Here the CDR3 DNA reads TGTGCCAGCAATCGGGATTTGGGCACCGGGGAGCTGTTTTTT. This codes for CASNRDLGTGELFF. Using reference TRBV14 and TRBJ2-2 for the parts outside the CDR3, the full variable domain is EAGVTQFPSHSVIEKGQTVTLRCDPISGHDNLYWYRRVMGKEIKFLLHFVKESKQDESGMPNNRFLAERTGGTYSTLKVQPAELEDSGVYFCASNRDLGTGELFFGEGSRLTVL.

This rearrangement joins TRBV27 to TRBJ2-5; 10 nucleotides align to TRBD2. This CDR3 region has 15 residues. V gave up 6 bases and J gave up 2 bases; unmatched junction bases: 6. The germline CDR1 and CDR2 sequences are MNHEY and SMNVEV (reference sequence). The chain's CDR3 is CASRIGLAEQETQYF. The DNA for the CDR3 is TGTGCCAGCAGAATTGGACTAGCGGAACAAGAGACCCAGTACTTC.

The rearrangement links TRBV6-6 to TRBJ2-7; the D gene is possibly TRBD1 (6 bases). V lost 0 bases and J 3 bases, leaving 9 bases between the germline ends. Germline V gene sequence: CDR1 MNHNY, CDR2 SVGAGI (reference sequence). This CDR3 has 14 amino acids. The CDR3 sequence is CASSYSGQIYEQYF. In nucleotides, the CDR3 is TGTGCCAGCAGTTACTCAGGACAGATCTACGAGCAGTACTTC.

The chain recombines TRBV6-6 with TRBJ1-5, with a weak D call TRBD1 (6 bases). V dropped 4 bases and J dropped 2 bases, with 9 bases sitting between them. The germline V gene encodes CDR1 MNHNY and CDR2 SVGAGI (reference sequence). The CDR3 is made up of 14 amino acids. The CDR3 nucleotides read TGTGCCAGCAGTTTACAGGGTTGCAATCAGCCCCAGCATTTT. Translation gives CASSLQGCNQPQHF.

The chain recombines TRBV2 with TRBJ1-4, with D hard to call. The length of the CDR3 is 11 residues. CDR1 is SNHLY and CDR2 is FYNNEI in the germline V gene. Trimming stripped 6 bases from V and 8 bases from J, with 7 bases between. DNA for the CDR3: TGTGCCAGCAGCGGGGAAGAAAAACTGTTTTTT. Encoded protein: CASSGEEKLFF.

This clone was counted a few times. The J gene is TRBJ2-1, the V gene TRBV6-6; no definite D call. V lost 6 bases, J lost 6 bases, and 18 bases lay in between. This CDR3 is built from 15 residues. The germline CDR1 and CDR2 sequences are MNHNY and SVGAGI (reference sequence). The DNA for the CDR3 is TGTGCCAGCAGACGTGTCGTTGGGCAGTCCAATGAGCAGTTCTTC. Its translation: CASRRVVGQSNEQFF.

This chain links TRBV30 with TRBJ2-5; 8 nucleotides align to TRBD2. CDR3 size: 14 residues. After removal of 7 bases from V and 7 bases from J, the junction contained 14 bases not matched to a gene. Per germline, CDR1 GTSNPN and CDR2 SVGIG (reference sequence). The CDR3 bases are TGTGCCTTCCAAGGGCGGGGGGAGCGCGCGACCCAGTACTTC. It is translated as CAFQGRGERATQYF.

This CDR3 reads CASIRHRGIYYEQYF. In DNA, the CDR3 is TGTGCCAGCATCCGGCACAGGGGCATATACTACGAGCAGTACTTC. This rearrangement joins TRBV5-6 to TRBJ2-7; 7 nucleotides line up with TRBD1. The CDR3 consists of 15 residues. V was pared by 6 bases and J by 3 bases, with 12 bases of the junction left unmatched. CDR1 and CDR2 (germline): SGHDT, YYEEEE. Using reference TRBV5-6 and TRBJ2-7 for the parts outside the CDR3, the full variable domain is DAGVTQSPTHLIKTRGQQVTLRCSPKSGHDTVSWYQQALGQGPQFIFQYYEEEERQRGNFPDRFSGHQFPNYSSELNVNALLLGDSALYLCASIRHRGIYYEQYFGPGTRLTVT.

The genes are TRBV5-1 and TRBJ2-6; no clear D. Germline values: CDR1 SGHRS, CDR2 YFSETQ. The CDR3 is 15 residues long. Trimming stripped 0 bases from V and 1 base from J, with 5 bases between. The CDR3 bases are TGCGCCAGCAGCTTGGTCGAGTCTGGGGCCAACGTCCTGACTTTC. Its translation is CASSLVESGANVLTF. The full variable domain, its missing parts supplied by reference TRBV5-1 and TRBJ2-6, is KAGVTQTPRYLIKTRGQQVTLSCSPISGHRSVSWYQQTPGQGLQFLFEYFSETQRNKGNFPGRFSGRQFSNSRSEMNVSTLELGDSALYLCASSLVESGANVLTFGAGSRLTVL.

The rearrangement joins TRBV6-5 to TRBJ1-4; D call uncertain. V lost 8 bases and J 4 bases, leaving 14 bases between the germline ends. The CDR3 loop spans 14 amino acids. In germline, CDR1 is MNHEY, CDR2 SVGAGI. CDR3 sequence reads: CASALQRNNEKLFF. The CDR3 region has the DNA TGTGCCAGCGCATTACAGAGAAATAATGAAAAACTGTTTTTT.

The V gene is TRBV27, the J gene TRBJ1-1; perhaps TRBD1 as D (6 bases). In germline, CDR1 is MNHEY, CDR2 SMNVEV (reference sequence). The CDR3 contains 13 residues. V shed 6 bases and J shed 4 bases, with 12 bases lying between them. This CDR3 is CASRPGGRTEAFF. The CDR3 nucleotides are TGTGCCAGCAGGCCCGGGGGGCGCACTGAAGCTTTCTTT.

In this sample, this clone turned up a few times. V usage is TRBV18 and J usage is TRBJ1-1, with 7 bases identical to TRBD1. With V trimmed by 7 bases and J by 1 base, 9 bases remained unmatched. The germline V gene encodes CDR1 KGHSH and CDR2 LQKENI. CDR3 size: 15 residues. The CDR3 nucleotides are TGTGCCAGCTTAGGACAGGAGTGGGGGAACACTGAAGCTTTCTTT. Amino acids: CASLGQEWGNTEAFF.

The chain links TRBV20-1 to TRBJ1-1, with D possibly matching TRBD1 (5 bases). Germline-derived CDR1 and CDR2 are DFQATT and SNEGSKA (reference sequence). The CDR3 contains 11 residues. V was cut by 6 bases and J by 2 bases, with 7 bases left in between. The CDR3 DNA sequence: TGCAGTGCGACAGAAAACACTGAAGCTTTCTTT. Its translation: CSATENTEAFF.

This chain uses TRBV25-1 with TRBJ1-2; 10 bases match TRBD1. This CDR3 is 17 amino acids long. V lost 4 bases to trimming and J lost 1 base; unmatched junction nucleotides: 9. Germline loops: CDR1 MGHDK, CDR2 SYGVNS. The CDR3 sequence: CASSGTSGTGDNYGYTF. CDR3 nucleotides: TGTGCCAGCAGTGGAACTTCCGGGACAGGGGATAACTATGGCTACACCTTC.